The 18 T cell receptor beta chains below come from one sample, sequenced in a study of Ad26.COV2.S vaccination and SARS-CoV-2 variants. Treatment here: about 20 received Ad26.COV2.S at low or high dose, single or two shots; 5 received placebo; per-sample allocation not given. Sampling was performed 63 days after the first vaccine or placebo injection. Assay used: immunoSEQ multiplex PCR; TCRdb lists only in-frame clones, some missing. This table has about 280,000 clones, approximately 87% appearing once. Source: peripheral blood, taken in a trial of Ad26.COV2.S vaccine versus placebo. The receptors stem from a person between 18 and 60 years old who received the Ad26.COV2.S COVID-19 vaccine or a placebo.

This rearrangement joins TRBV18 to TRBJ2-2; 8 nucleotides match TRBD1. The CDR3 length is 16 residues. The V segment lost 0 bases and the J segment 5 bases; nucleotides outside the gene matches: 5. CDR1 and CDR2 from the germline V gene are KGHSH and LQKENI. The CDR3 loop reads CASSPPTGERTGELFF. CDR3 nucleotide sequence: TGTGCCAGCTCACCACCGACAGGGGAAAGGACCGGGGAGCTGTTTTTT.

The chain is built from TRBV7-3 and TRBJ2-7; 8 nucleotides agree with TRBD1. V was clipped by 5 bases and J by 7 bases; unmatched bases: 7. The V gene's germline CDR1 is SGHTA and CDR2 FQGTGA. The CDR3 totals 13 residues. Here the CDR3 reads CASSAGQGLEQYF. CDR3 DNA sequence: TGTGCCAGCAGCGCCGGACAGGGTCTTGAGCAGTACTTC.

The gene calls are TRBV19 and TRBJ2-3; D is unresolved. This CDR3 is 15 amino acids long. Germline values: CDR1 LNHDA, CDR2 SQIVND (reference sequence). Trimming removed 2 bases at V and 3 bases at J, with 12 bases between. The CDR3 coding sequence is TGTGCCAGTAGTATAAGGTGGTATAGGACAGATACGCAGTATTTT. This sequence encodes CASSIRWYRTDTQYF.

The chain is built from TRBV7-2 and TRBJ2-2, with 9 bases aligning to TRBD2. The CDR3 extends over 17 amino acids. V gave up 2 bases and J gave up 3 bases; unmatched junction bases: 7. CDR1 and CDR2 (germline): SGHTA, FQGNSA. CDR3 nucleotide sequence: TGTGCCAGCAGCTTAACGCGGGAGGGCCGTTACACCGGGGAGCTGTTTTTT. It specifies CASSLTREGRYTGELFF. The whole variable domain, filled in from reference TRBV7-2 and TRBJ2-2, reads GAGVSQSPSNKVTEKGKDVELRCDPISGHTALYWYRQSLGQGLEFLIYFQGNSAPDKSGLPSDRFSAERTGGSVSTLTIQRTQQEDSAVYLCASSLTREGRYTGELFFGEGSRLTVL.

This rearrangement joins TRBV18 to TRBJ1-5; D is ambiguous. This CDR3 spans 13 amino acids. CDR1 is KGHSH, CDR2 LQKENI, per germline. The germline V and J ends were trimmed by 0 bases and 2 bases, with 2 bases remaining between them. DNA for the CDR3: TGTGCCAGCTCACCACCGGGCAATCAGCCCCAGCATTTT. Encoded protein: CASSPPGNQPQHF. Full variable domain (rest looked up from reference TRBV18 and TRBJ1-5): NAGVMQNPRHLVRRRGQEARLRCSPMKGHSHVYWYRQLPEEGLKFMVYLQKENIIDESGMPKERFSAEFPKEGPSILRIQQVVRGDSAAYFCASSPPGNQPQHFGDGTRLSIL.

The V call is TRBV27, the J call TRBJ1-1; the D gene is possibly TRBD1 (6 bases). Germline lookup yields CDR1 MNHEY and CDR2 SMNVEV (reference sequence). The V gene lost 0 bases and the J gene lost 5 bases, with 13 bases spanning the gap. The CDR3 has 15 amino acids. This CDR3 reads CASSLSRGGGTEAFF. CDR3 DNA sequence: TGTGCCAGCAGTTTATCCCGGGGAGGGGGGACTGAAGCTTTCTTT.

The rearrangement links TRBV25-1 to TRBJ2-1; perhaps TRBD1 as D (5 bases). V lost 1 base, J lost 6 bases, and 16 bases lay in between. CDR3 length: 16 residues. Germline lookup yields CDR1 MGHDK and CDR2 SYGVNS. The CDR3 is CASSESAGFSGNEQFF. The CDR3 DNA is TGTGCCAGCAGTGAATCAGCAGGGTTTAGTGGCAATGAGCAGTTCTTC.

This clone showed up just once. The genes are TRBV28 and TRBJ1-5; D may be TRBD1 (6 bases). The germline V gene has CDR1 MDHEN and CDR2 SYDVKM. This CDR3 comprises 19 residues. Trimming cost V 8 bases and J 2 bases, with 28 bases left between them. The CDR3 loop is CASLPRDTILLEGNQPQHF. CDR3 DNA sequence: TGTGCCAGCCTCCCCCGGGACACAATTCTTTTGGAGGGCAATCAGCCCCAGCATTTT.

V and J are TRBV30 and TRBJ2-1; 9 bases agree with TRBD2. With 3 bases clipped from V and 6 bases from J, the junction kept 12 bases outside the gene matches. The germline V gene encodes CDR1 GTSNPN and CDR2 SVGIG (reference sequence). The CDR3 runs to 16 residues. For the CDR3, the DNA is TGTGCCTGGAGCGTACCGGGGGGCGGGAGGGTCAATGAGCAGTTCTTC. Its translation: CAWSVPGGGRVNEQFF.

The chain combines TRBV6-2 or TRBV6-3 with TRBJ1-5, with D unclear. Between the trimmed V and J ends, which lost 8 bases and 3 bases, there was a span of 11 bases. Per the germline V gene, CDR1 is MNHEY and CDR2 is SVGEGT. The CDR3 consists of 13 residues. The CDR3 DNA reads TGTGCCAGCTGTTTTACGACCAATCAGCCCCAGCATTTT. Translated: CASCFTTNQPQHF.

This chain joins TRBV5-6 and TRBJ2-3, with 8 bases identical to TRBD2. This CDR3 spans 15 amino acids. Germline CDR1 SGHDT, CDR2 YYEEEE. J was trimmed by 2 bases and V by 2 bases; bases with no gene match: 4. In nucleotides, the CDR3 is TGTGCCAGCAGCTTACCGGGGGGGAACACAGATACGCAGTATTTT. Protein product: CASSLPGGNTDTQYF.

J is TRBJ2-7 and V is TRBV30; 11 bases map to TRBD1. The germline CDR1 and CDR2 sequences are GTSNPN and SVGIG (reference sequence). The V and J ends lost 7 bases and 2 bases, in that order; junction bases with no gene match: 1. This CDR3 contains 12 residues. As DNA, the CDR3 is TGTGCCTTGGACAGGGGGCCCTACGAGCAGTACTTC. Translating gives CALDRGPYEQYF.

V and J are TRBV7-6 and TRBJ2-1, with D uncertain. This CDR3 spans 12 amino acids. Germline CDR1 and CDR2: SGHVS and FNYEAQ. V lost 1 base to trimming and J lost 8 bases, with 6 bases between them. The CDR3 DNA is TGTGCCAGCAGCTTAGAAGGCTATGAGCAGTTCTTC. Its protein is CASSLEGYEQFF.

This chain uses TRBV29-1 with TRBJ2-1; the D gene is possibly TRBD1 (6 bases). The germline gives CDR1 SQVTM, CDR2 ANQGSEA. The CDR3 covers 16 residues. Trimming stripped 4 bases from V and 7 bases from J, with 23 bases between. CDR3 loop: CSVVGGSRFWENEQFF. CDR3 in DNA: TGCAGCGTTGTAGGGGGAAGTCGCTTCTGGGAAAATGAGCAGTTCTTC.

This clone was found once. The V gene is TRBV3-1 (or the pseudogene TRBV3-2), the J gene TRBJ1-2, with TRBD1 matching over 9 bases. The V segment lost 4 bases and the J segment 2 bases; nucleotides outside the gene matches: 5. CDR3 size: 15 residues. Looked up from germline, CDR1 is LGHDT and CDR2 is YNNKEL (reference sequence). The CDR3 spells CASSRRGQGNYGYTF. The CDR3 nucleotides are TGTGCCAGCAGCCGACGGGGACAGGGAAACTATGGCTACACCTTC.

This chain links TRBV24-1 with TRBJ2-3; D gene unclear. Trimming pared 5 bases from V and 1 base from J, leaving 3 bases between. Germline V gene sequence: CDR1 KGHDR, CDR2 SFDVKD. CDR3 length equals 12 residues. The CDR3 DNA follows: TGTGCCACCAGTGGGGGCACAGATACGCAGTATTTT. This encodes CATSGGTDTQYF.

Worth noting for this clone: This same CDR3 is encoded by further DNA sequences in the sample. J is TRBJ2-3 and V is TRBV7-2; either TRBD1 or TRBD2 may supply D (5 bases each). V lost 2 bases, J lost 6 bases, and 12 bases lay in between. CDR1 and CDR2 (germline): SGHTA, FQGNSA. The CDR3 loop spans 14 amino acids. CDR3 in amino acids: CASSLRGAGDTQYF. CDR3 in DNA: TGTGCCAGCAGCTTAAGAGGGGCGGGTGATACGCAGTATTTT.

The genes are TRBV27 and TRBJ1-6; D is possibly TRBD1 (6 bases). Trimming removed 5 bases at V and 7 bases at J, with 12 bases between. This CDR3 has 14 amino acids. Per the germline V gene, CDR1 is MNHEY and CDR2 is SMNVEV (reference sequence). The CDR3 sequence is CASSLGQRNSPLHF. DNA of the CDR3: TGTGCCAGCAGTCTAGGACAGCGGAATTCACCCCTCCACTTT.